Here is one T cell receptor beta chain with its context. This receptor's antigen is unknown. No base qualities exist here, and no much larger clone lies one base off it. This specimen comes from a study of identical twins listed by TCRdb under 2016. Looking at the study overall: TCR alpha and beta repertoires from monozygotic twins, unrelated adults of various ages and cord blood were deep-sequenced to test whether fetal clonotypes persist. Replicate twin experiments were performed at different times using different library preparation protocols to rule out contamination.

All donors were healthy Caucasians. Three pairs of female monozygotic twins, all aged roughly 18 to 29 years, made up the twin cohort. Miltenyi CD45RO+ enrichment and human naive T-cell isolation kits were used to isolate memory (CD45RO+) and naive T cells from PBMC. What the research found in general, with its limitations: Because the same donors could not be followed over many years, the conclusions relied on cross-sectional statistical analysis. Invariant T cells such as MAIT and iNKT could partly confound zero-insertion analyses, though diverse VJ usage argued against this for most clonotypes. Excess twin sharing in beta out-of-frame sequences was weaker because fewer shared sequences lowered the signal-to-noise ratio. Recombination models systematically underestimated out-of-frame TCR alpha sharing in monozygotic twins but agreed with sharing between unrelated individuals. Compared with coincidental sharing between unrelated individuals, out-of-frame TCR alpha sequences shared between twins showed an excess of sequences with low generation probability. Abundant cord blood beta clonotypes had fewer insertions, young adult naive repertoires showed a similar but weaker trend, and memory repertoires showed no such trend.

The library relied on 5' RACE. TCRdb lists the instrument as Illumina HiSeq 2000. Template switching introduced a universal primer binding site; the final cDNA contained a unique molecular identifier, enabling accurate counting of TCR cDNA molecules. Specific primers in the conserved constant-segment region were used to synthesize first-strand cDNA for TCR alpha and beta chains. To control for contamination, each cDNA library was double barcoded with a SMART-Mk sample barcode plus Illumina barcodes. TruSeq adapter sequences, together with Illumina sample barcodes, were added in two successive PCR steps. TCR alpha and beta cDNA libraries were sequenced on the Illumina HiSeq platform with custom primers. The authors' pipeline ran thus. MiGEC processed the raw reads to extract unique molecular identifiers, while MiXCR was used to determine the CDR3 positions. For each individual, recombination models were inferred using an EM algorithm with the repgenHMM and IGoR tools. Shared clonotypes were analyzed with the tcR package in R, and sharing was normalized by the product of cloneset sizes. To study raw recombination without the effects of thymic and clonal selection, out-of-frame nonproductive sequences were analyzed. Starting from the raw public reads, TCRdb applied fastp trimming at Q25, assembled clones with MiXCR and retained in-frame beta chains. Rows with a matching CDR3 protein are joined into one entry that keeps the most common DNA and genes. These V and J calls are TCRdb output, not the study's own analysis. Present in this sample are about 240,000 distinct CDR3 sequences, approximately 11% of which were seen just once. Clones ranked in the top ten supply approximately 4% of the sample.

Trimming at the junction amounts to 2 bases on V and 0 bases on J, and the germline ends lie 8 bases apart. CDR1 and CDR2 (SGHRS, YFSETQ) derive from the germline V gene. The CDR3 runs 15 residues from the cysteine to the phenylalanine. Just the 45-base CDR3 DNA is kept, in frame starting at base 1. The data were also submitted as part of a second study, on yellow fever vaccine responses in identical twins. The second study's paper adds: According to the authors, in identical twins the way T cells responded to vaccination appeared partly convergent and partly personalized. In the study, vaccine-responding T cell clones were precisely tracked in identical twins.

The rearranged chain carries TRBV5-1 and TRBJ2-2, with a weak D call of TRBD1 (5 bases match). The TCR comes from a woman under 30 in good health. The sequencing sample was made of memory (CD45RO+) T cells sorted from blood. The meaning of the sample's cell subset or site label: CD45RO+ enriched T cells. At the DNA level, the sequence is TGCGCCAGCAGCTTCAGGGAACCGAACACCGGGGAGCTGTTTTTT. Translated, it gives CASSFREPNTGELFF. With all but the CDR3 taken from the reference TRBV5-1 and TRBJ2-2 genes, the full variable domain is: KAGVTQTPRYLIKTRGQQVTLSCSPISGHRSVSWYQQTPGQGLQFLFEYFSETQRNKGNFPGRFSGRQFSNSRSEMNVSTLELGDSALYLCASSFREPNTGELFFGEGSRLTVL.